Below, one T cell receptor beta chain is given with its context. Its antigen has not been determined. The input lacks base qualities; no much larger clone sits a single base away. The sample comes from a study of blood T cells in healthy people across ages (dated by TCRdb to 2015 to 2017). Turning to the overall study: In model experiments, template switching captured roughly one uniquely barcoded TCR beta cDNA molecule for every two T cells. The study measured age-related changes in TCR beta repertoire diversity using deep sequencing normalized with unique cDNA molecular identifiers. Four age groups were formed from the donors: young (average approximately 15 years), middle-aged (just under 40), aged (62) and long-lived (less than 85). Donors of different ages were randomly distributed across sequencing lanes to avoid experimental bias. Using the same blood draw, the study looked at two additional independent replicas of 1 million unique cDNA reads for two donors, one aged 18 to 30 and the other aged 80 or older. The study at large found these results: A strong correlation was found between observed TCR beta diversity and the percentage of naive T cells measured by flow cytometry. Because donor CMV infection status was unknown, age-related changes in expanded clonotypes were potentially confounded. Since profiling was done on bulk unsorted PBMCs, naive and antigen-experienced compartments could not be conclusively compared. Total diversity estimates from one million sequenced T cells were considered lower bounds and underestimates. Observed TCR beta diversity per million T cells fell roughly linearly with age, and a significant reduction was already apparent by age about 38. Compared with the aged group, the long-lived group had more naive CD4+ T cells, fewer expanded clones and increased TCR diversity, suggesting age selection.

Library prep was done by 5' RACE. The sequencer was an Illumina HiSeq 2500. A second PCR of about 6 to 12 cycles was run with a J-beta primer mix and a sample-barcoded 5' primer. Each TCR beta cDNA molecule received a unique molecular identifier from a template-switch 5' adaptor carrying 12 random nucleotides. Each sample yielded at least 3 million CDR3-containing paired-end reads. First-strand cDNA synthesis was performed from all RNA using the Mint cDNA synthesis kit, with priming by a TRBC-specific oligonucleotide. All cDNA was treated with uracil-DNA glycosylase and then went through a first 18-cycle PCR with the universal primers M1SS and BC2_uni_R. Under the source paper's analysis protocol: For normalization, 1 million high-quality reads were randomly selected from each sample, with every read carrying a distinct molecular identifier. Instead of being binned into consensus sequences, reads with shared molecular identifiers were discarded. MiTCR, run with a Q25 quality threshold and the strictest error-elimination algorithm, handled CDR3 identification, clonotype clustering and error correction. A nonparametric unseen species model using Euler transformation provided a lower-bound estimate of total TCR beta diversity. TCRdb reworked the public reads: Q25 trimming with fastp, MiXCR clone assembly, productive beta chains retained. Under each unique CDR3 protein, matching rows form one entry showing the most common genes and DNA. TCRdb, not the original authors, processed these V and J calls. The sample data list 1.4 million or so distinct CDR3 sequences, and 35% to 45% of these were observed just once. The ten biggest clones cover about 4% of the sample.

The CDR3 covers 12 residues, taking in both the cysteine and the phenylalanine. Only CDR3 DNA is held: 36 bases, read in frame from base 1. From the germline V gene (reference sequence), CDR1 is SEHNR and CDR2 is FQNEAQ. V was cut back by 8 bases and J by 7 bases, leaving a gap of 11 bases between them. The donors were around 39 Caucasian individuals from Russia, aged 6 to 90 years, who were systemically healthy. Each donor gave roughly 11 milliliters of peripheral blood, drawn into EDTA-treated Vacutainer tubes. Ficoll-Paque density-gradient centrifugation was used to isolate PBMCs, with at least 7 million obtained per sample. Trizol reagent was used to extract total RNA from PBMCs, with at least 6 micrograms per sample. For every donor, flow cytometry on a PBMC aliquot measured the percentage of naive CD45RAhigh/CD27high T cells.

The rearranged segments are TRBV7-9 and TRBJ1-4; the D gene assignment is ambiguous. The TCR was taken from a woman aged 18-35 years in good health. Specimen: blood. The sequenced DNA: TGTGCCAGCGGAGGACGCGGTGAAAAACTGTTTTTT. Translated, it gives CASGGRGEKLFF. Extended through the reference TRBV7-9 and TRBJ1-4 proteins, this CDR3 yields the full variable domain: DTGVSQNPRHKITKRGQNVTFRCDPISEHNRLYWYRQTLGQGPEFLTYFQNEAQLEKSRLLSDRFSAERPKGSFSTLEIQRTEQGDSAMYLCASGGRGEKLFFGSGTQLSVL.